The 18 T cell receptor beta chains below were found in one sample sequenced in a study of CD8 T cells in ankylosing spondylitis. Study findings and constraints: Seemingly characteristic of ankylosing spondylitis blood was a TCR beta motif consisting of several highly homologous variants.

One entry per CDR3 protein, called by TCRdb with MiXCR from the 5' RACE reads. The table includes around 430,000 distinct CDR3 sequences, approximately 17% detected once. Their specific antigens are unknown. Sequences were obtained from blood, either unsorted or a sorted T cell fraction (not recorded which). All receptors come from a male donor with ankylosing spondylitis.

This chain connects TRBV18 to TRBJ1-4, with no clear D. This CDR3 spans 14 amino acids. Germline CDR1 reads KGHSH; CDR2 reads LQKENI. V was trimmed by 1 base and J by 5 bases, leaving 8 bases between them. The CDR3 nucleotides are TGTGCCAGCTCACCACAGGCAGGCAATGAAAAACTGTTTTTT. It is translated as CASSPQAGNEKLFF.

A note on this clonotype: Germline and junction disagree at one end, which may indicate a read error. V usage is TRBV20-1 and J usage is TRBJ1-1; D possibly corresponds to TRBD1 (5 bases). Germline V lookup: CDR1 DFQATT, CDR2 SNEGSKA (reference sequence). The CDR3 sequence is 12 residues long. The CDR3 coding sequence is TGCAGTGCAAAGACAGAGAACACTGAATCTTTCTTT. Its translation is CSAKTENTESFF.

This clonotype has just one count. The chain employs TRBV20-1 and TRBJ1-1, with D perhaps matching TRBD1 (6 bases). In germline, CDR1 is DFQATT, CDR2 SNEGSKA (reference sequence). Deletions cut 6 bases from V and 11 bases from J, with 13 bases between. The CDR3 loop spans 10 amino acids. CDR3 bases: TGCAGTGCACAGGGCGAGGGGGCTTTCTTT. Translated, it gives CSAQGEGAFF.

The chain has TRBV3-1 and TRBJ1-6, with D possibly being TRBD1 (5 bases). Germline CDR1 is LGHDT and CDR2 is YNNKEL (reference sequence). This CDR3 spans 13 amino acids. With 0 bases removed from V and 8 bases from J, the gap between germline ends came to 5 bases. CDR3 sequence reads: CASSQEGDSPLHF. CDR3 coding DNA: TGTGCCAGCAGCCAAGAGGGGGATTCACCCCTCCACTTT. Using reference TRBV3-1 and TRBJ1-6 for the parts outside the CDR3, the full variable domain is DTAVSQTPKYLVTQMGNDKSIKCEQNLGHDTMYWYKQDSKKFLKIMFSYNNKELIINETVPNRFSPKSPDKAHLNLHINSLELGDSAVYFCASSQEGDSPLHFGNGTRLTVT.

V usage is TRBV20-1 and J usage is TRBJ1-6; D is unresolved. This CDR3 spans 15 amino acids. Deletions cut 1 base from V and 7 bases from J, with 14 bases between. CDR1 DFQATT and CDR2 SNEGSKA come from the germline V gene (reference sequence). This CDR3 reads CSARASGRENSPLHF. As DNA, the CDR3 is TGCAGTGCTAGAGCGTCCGGGAGGGAGAATTCACCCCTCCACTTT.

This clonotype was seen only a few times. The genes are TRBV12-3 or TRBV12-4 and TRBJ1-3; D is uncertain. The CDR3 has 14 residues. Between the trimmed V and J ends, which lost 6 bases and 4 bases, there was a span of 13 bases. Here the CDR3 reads CASSRWGGGNTIYF. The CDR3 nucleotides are TGTGCCAGCAGCCGCTGGGGTGGCGGAAACACCATATATTTT.

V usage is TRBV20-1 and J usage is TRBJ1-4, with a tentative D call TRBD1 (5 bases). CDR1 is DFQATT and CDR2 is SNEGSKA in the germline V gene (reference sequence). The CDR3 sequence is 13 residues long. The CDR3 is CSSAKTEGEKLFF. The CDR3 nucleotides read TGCAGCTCCGCCAAGACAGAGGGTGAAAAACTGTTTTTT.

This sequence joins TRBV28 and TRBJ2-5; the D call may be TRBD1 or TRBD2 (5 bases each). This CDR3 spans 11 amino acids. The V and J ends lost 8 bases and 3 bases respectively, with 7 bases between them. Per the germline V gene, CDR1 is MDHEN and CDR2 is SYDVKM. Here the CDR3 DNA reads TGTGCCAGCGGGACGGAAGAGACCCAGTACTTC. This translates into CASGTEETQYF.

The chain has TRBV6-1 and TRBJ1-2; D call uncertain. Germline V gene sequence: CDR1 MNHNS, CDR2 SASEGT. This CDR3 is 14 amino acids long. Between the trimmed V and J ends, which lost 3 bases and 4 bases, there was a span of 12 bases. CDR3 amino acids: CASSEAWVTYGYTF. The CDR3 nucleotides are TGTGCCAGCAGTGAGGCTTGGGTGACCTATGGCTACACCTTC.

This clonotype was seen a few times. The CDR3 nucleotides read TGTGCCACCAGTGCGGGACAGGGACAGCCCCAGCATTTT. It codes for CATSAGQGQPQHF. The chain links TRBV24-1 to TRBJ1-5; 9 bases are a match to TRBD1. J lost 7 bases, V lost 5 bases, and 2 bases had no gene match. CDR3 length: 13 amino acids. CDR1 is KGHDR, CDR2 SFDVKD, per germline.

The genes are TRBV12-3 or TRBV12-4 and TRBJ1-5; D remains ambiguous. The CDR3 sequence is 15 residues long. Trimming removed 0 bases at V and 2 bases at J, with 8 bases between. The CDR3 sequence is CASSLALAGNQPQHF. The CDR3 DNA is TGTGCCAGCAGTTTAGCGCTGGCAGGCAATCAGCCCCAGCATTTT.

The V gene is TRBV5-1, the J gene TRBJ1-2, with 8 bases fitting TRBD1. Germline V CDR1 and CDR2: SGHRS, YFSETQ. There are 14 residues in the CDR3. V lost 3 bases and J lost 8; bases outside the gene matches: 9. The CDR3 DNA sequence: TGCGCCAGCAGCTCCCCGACAGGGGCCGCCGGCTACACCTTC. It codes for CASSSPTGAAGYTF.

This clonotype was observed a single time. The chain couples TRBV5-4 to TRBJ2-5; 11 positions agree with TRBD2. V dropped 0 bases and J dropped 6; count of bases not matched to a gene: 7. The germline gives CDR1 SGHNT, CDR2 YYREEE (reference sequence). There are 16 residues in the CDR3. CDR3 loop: CASSLEWASGRQTQYF. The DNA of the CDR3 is TGTGCCAGCAGCTTGGAATGGGCTAGCGGGAGGCAGACCCAGTACTTC.

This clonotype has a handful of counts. The CDR3 coding sequence is TGTGCCAGCAGTTCCCACCCGGGCGGAGGGGAAAACACCGGGGAGCTGTTTTTT. Translated: CASSSHPGGGENTGELFF. V usage is TRBV6-5 and J usage is TRBJ2-2; perhaps TRBD2 as D (6 bases). The V and J ends lost 4 bases and 2 bases respectively, with 20 bases between them. Germline CDR1 reads MNHEY; CDR2 reads SVGAGI. The CDR3 consists of 18 residues.

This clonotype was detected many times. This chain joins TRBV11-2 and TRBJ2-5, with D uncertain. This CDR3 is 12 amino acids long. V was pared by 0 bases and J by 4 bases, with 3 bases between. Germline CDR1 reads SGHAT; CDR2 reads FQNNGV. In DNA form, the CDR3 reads TGTGCCAGCAGCTTAGAGGTAGAGACCCAGTACTTC. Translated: CASSLEVETQYF.

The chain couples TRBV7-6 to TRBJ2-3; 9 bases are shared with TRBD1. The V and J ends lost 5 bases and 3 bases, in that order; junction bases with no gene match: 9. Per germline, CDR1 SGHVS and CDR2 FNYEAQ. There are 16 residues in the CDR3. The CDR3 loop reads CASSPQDRGVTDTQYF. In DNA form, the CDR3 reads TGTGCCAGCAGCCCACAAGACAGGGGGGTTACAGATACGCAGTATTTT.

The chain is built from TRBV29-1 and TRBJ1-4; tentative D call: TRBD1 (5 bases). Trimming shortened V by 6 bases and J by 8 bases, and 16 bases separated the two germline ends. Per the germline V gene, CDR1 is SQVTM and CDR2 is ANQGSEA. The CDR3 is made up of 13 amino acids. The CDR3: CSVRYGGEEKLFF. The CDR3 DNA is TGCAGCGTCCGATACGGGGGAGAAGAAAAACTGTTTTTT.

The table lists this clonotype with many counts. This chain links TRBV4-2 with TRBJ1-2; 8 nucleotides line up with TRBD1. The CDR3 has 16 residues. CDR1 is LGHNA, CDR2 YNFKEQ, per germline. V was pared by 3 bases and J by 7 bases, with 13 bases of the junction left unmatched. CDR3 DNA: TGTGCCAGCAGCCACCCGGACAGGGTGGAACATGGTGGCTACACCTTC. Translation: CASSHPDRVEHGGYTF.